This T cell receptor beta chain is from a study of blood T cells in healthy people across ages. Study-wide context: Per two T cells, about one barcoded beta molecule was captured through template switching.

This clonotype was detected only a few times. No antigen is known for it. Findings of the study overall: With unsorted PBMCs, a conclusive comparison of naive versus antigen-experienced cells was not possible.

Germline V CDR1 and CDR2: SEHNR, FQNEAQ (reference sequence). There are 15 residues in the CDR3. Between the trimmed V and J ends, which lost 1 base and 8 bases, there was a span of 14 bases. Through a sample-barcoded 5' primer and a J-beta primer mix, a second PCR was run for about 7 to 12 cycles. TCRdb analysed the 5' RACE reads with MiXCR anew, one entry per CDR3 protein. The data show approximately 1.5 million distinct CDR3 sequences, with 30% to 35% seen just once and approximately 11% held by the top ten. Total RNA was isolated from each sample in quantities of at least 5.5 micrograms. J is TRBJ1-4 and V is TRBV7-9, with a tentative D call TRBD1 (5 bases). The sample taken for sequencing was blood. The clonotype originates from a young woman in good health. The CDR3 loop reads CASSLEGQGGEKLFF. The CDR3 DNA follows: TGTGCCAGCAGCTTAGAGGGTCAGGGTGGCGAAAAACTGTTTTTT.